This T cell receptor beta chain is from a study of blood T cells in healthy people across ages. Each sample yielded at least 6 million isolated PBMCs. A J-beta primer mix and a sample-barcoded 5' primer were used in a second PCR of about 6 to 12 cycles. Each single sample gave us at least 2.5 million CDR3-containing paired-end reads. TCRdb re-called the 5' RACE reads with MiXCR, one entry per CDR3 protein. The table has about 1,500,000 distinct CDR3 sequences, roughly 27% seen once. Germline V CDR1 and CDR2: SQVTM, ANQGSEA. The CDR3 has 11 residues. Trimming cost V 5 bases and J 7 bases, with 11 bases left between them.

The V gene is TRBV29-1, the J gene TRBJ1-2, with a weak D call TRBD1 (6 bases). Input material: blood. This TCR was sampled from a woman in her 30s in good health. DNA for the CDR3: TGCAGCGTTCAGGGGATACTTGGCTACACCTTC. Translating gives CSVQGILGYTF.